Below, one TCR beta chain is given with its context. Antigen unknown. The CDR3 extends over 19 amino acids. Germline V CDR1 and CDR2: SGDLS, YYNGEE. This record belongs to a study of T cells expressing NK-cell markers. Study-wide background: Beta-chain profiling covered CD3+CD56+NKG2C+, CD3+CD56+NKG2C- and CD3+CD56-NKG2C+ sorted subsets. Notes on the study in general: Of CD8+ T cells, roughly 1.0-7.0% belonged to dominant NKG2C+ clonotypes in five to seven donors.

From its re-call of the 5' RACE reads, TCRdb lists each CDR3 protein once, without DNA. This sample's table has around 100,000 distinct CDR3 sequences. The source is a woman aged 18-70 years in good health. This chain links TRBV9 with TRBJ2-1; no DNA is available, so the TRBD2 call from TCRdb remains unchecked. Input material: blood T cells: a sorted CD56 or NKG2C T cell subset, CD4+ or CD8+ T cells, or bulk PBMC T cells (not recorded which). The CDR3 loop reads CASSVDGVFAGGGYNEQFF. Filled out from reference TRBV9 and TRBJ2-1, the complete variable domain reads DSGVTQTPKHLITATGQRVTLRCSPRSGDLSVYWYQQSLDQGLQFLIQYYNGEERAKGNILERFSAQQFPDLHSELNLSSLELGDSALYFCASSVDGVFAGGGYNEQFFGPGTRLTVL.